This TCR beta chain was documented in a study of a mutant IDH1 vaccine in newly diagnosed glioma. The CDR3 consists of 15 residues. Germline CDR1 SGDLS, CDR2 YYNGEE. The ends were cut back, 5 bases at V and 0 bases at J, with 12 bases in the middle. Repertoires were generated with immunoSEQ multiplex PCR, while TCRdb's copy carries only in-frame clones and drops some. The sample yields 65,000 or so clones, about 85% seen once. Time point indicated: week 23, last vaccination. Each vaccine dose was 300 ug of mutant IDH1 20-mer peptide, with topical imiquimod. Worth noting for this clone: Its antigen is undetermined.

The sample here was PBMCs, taken from a glioma patient whose treatment included an IDH1 peptide vaccine. The receptor's source is a young man with glioma. The chain employs TRBV9 and TRBJ1-3; D might be TRBD1 (6 bases). CDR3 sequence reads: CASSWGGGSGNTIYF. The CDR3 nucleotides read TGTGCCAGCAGTTGGGGAGGGGGCTCTGGAAACACCATATATTTT.